This is a list of T cell receptor beta chains from one sample in a study of shared clonotypes between healthy human individuals. The repertoire was sequenced with immunoSEQ multiplex PCR; TCRdb's copy has only in-frame clones and lacks some. The repertoire has roughly 2.2 million clones, about 90% of them found once; the top ten carry 0.37%. The specimen sequenced was naive CD4+ T cells from PBMCs. Receptor source: a man aged 18 to 30 in good health. Some clones in this sample may be carry-over from other donors' samples. CDR3s include the opening cysteine and the closing phenylalanine or tryptophan. The D gene is left open where the match is weak. Not all rows give a size; the values are once, few, many and, for expanded clones, a class.

TRBD2	TRBJ2-1	NA	TRBV5-1	CASSSGRPTYNEQFF	TGCGCCAGCAGCTCCGGGAGGCCGACGTACAATGAGCAGTTCTTC
TRBD1	TRBJ1-1	NA	TRBV30	CAWSRQGYTEAFF	TGTGCCTGGAGTAGACAGGGGTACACTGAAGCTTTCTTT
NA	TRBJ2-5	NA	TRBV6-5	CASSYGPTKQETQYF	TGTGCCAGCAGTTACGGACCGACGAAACAAGAGACCCAGTACTTC
NA	TRBJ2-4	NA	TRBV4-1	CASSQSEIQSSAKNIQYF	TGCGCCAGCAGCCAATCGGAAATCCAGTCGTCGGCCAAAAACATTCAGTACTTC
TRBD1	TRBJ2-2	NA	TRBV5-4	CASSVPGQGPSGLPGELFF	TGTGCCAGCAGCGTACCGGGACAGGGGCCTTCGGGGTTGCCCGGGGAGCTGTTTTTT
NA	TRBJ2-7	NA	TRBV5-1	CASSLTVGSYEQYF	TGCGCCAGCAGCTTGACAGTCGGCTCCTACGAGCAGTACTTC
NA	TRBJ1-4	NA	TRBV5-4	CASSLGGGQSQEKLFF	TGTGCCAGCAGCCTTGGGGGGGGGCAGTCTCAGGAAAAACTGTTTTTT
TRBD1	TRBJ1-5	NA	TRBV2	CASSQQGAFQPQHF	TGTGCCAGCAGTCAACAGGGGGCGTTTCAGCCCCAGCATTTT
NA	TRBJ2-1	NA	TRBV14	CASSHRPTHNGQFF	TGTGCCAGCAGCCACAGGCCAACGCACAATGGGCAGTTCTTC
NA	TRBJ2-6	few	TRBV7-3	CASSPVSPLSGANVLTF	TGTGCCAGCAGCCCAGTTTCCCCCCTCTCTGGGGCCAACGTCCTGACTTTC
NA	TRBJ2-1	NA	TRBV14	CASSRTSSYNEQFF	TGTGCCAGCAGCCGGACGAGCTCCTACAATGAGCAGTTCTTC
NA	TRBJ2-7	NA	TRBV6-5	CASSHHNQGSYEQYF	TGTGCCAGCAGTCATCACAATCAGGGGTCTTACGAGCAGTACTTC
NA	TRBJ2-7	NA	TRBV28	CASSIRQPTLREQYF	TGTGCCAGCAGCATAAGACAGCCCACCCTACGCGAGCAGTACTTC
NA	TRBJ2-7	NA	TRBV28	CASTLGQKYEQYF	TGTGCCAGCACCCTAGGACAGAAGTACGAGCAGTACTTC
NA	TRBJ2-2	NA	TRBV7-2	CASSLGLGGFTGELFF	TGTGCCAGCAGCTTAGGTTTGGGGGGTTTCACCGGGGAGCTGTTTTTT
NA	TRBJ2-7	NA	TRBV5-8	CASSIYYEQYF	TGTGCCAGCAGCATCTACTACGAGCAGTACTTC
NA	TRBJ2-3	NA	TRBV5-1	CASSKTGTDTQYF	TGCGCCAGCAGCAAAACAGGCACAGATACGCAGTATTTT
NA	TRBJ2-1	NA	TRBV15	CATARDPRYNEQFF	TGTGCCACTGCTCGGGATCCAAGGTACAATGAGCAGTTCTTC
NA	TRBJ1-2	NA	TRBV28	CASSRGTWGYTF	TGTGCCAGCAGTCGAGGGACCTGGGGCTACACCTTC
NA	TRBJ2-3	once	TRBV30	CAWRGYRASEGTDTQYF	TGTGCCTGGAGGGGATATAGGGCTAGCGAGGGCACAGATACGCAGTATTTT
NA	TRBJ1-2	NA	TRBV15	CATSRGNYGYTF	TGTGCCACCAGCAGAGGGAACTATGGCTACACCTTC
NA	TRBJ2-7	NA	TRBV7-2	CASSLAEDFLSEQYF	TGTGCCAGCAGCTTAGCGGAGGATTTCTTGTCAGAGCAGTACTTC
TRBD2	TRBJ2-1	NA	TRBV4-1	CASSQQGLAGVINEQFF	TGCGCCAGCAGCCAACAGGGACTAGCGGGAGTCATCAATGAGCAGTTCTTC
NA	TRBJ1-2	NA	TRBV29-1	CSVQHREATNYGYTF	TGCAGCGTCCAACACAGGGAGGCTACTAACTATGGCTACACCTTC
NA	TRBJ2-4	NA	TRBV11-2	CASSLARNIQYF	TGTGCCAGCAGCTTAGCCCGAAACATTCAGTACTTC
NA	TRBJ2-7	once	TRBV28	CASRIGGTYEQYF	TGTGCCAGCAGAATAGGGGGAACCTACGAGCAGTACTTC
NA	TRBJ2-1	NA	TRBV5-1	CASSLPAGTFNEQFF	TGCGCCAGCAGCTTGCCAGCGGGGACATTCAATGAGCAGTTCTTC
NA	TRBJ2-7	NA	TRBV2	CASSDSSLTAEQYF	TGTGCCAGCAGTGACTCCAGTCTCACGGCCGAGCAGTACTTC
TRBD1	TRBJ1-3	NA	TRBV11-2	CASSRQGGGNTIYF	TGTGCCAGCAGTCGACAGGGCGGGGGAAACACCATATATTTT
TRBD1	TRBJ1-5	NA	TRBV28	CASSTSGGTENQPQHF	TGTGCCAGCAGCACCTCGGGGGGGACAGAGAATCAGCCCCAGCATTTT
NA	TRBJ2-3	NA	TRBV6-1	CASSEPGQPDTDTQYF	TGTGCCAGCAGTGAACCTGGACAACCAGACACAGATACGCAGTATTTT
NA	TRBJ1-1	NA	TRBV21-1	CARHTDTEAFF	TGTGCCCGCCATACAGACACTGAAGCTTTCTTT
TRBD1	TRBJ1-5	NA	TRBV7-9	CASSLGQGPSPQHF	TGTGCCAGCAGCCTGGGACAGGGACCTTCGCCCCAGCATTTT
NA	TRBJ2-7	once	TRBV27	CASSNRLGRAYEQYF	TGTGCCAGCAGTAACCGACTAGGAAGGGCCTACGAGCAGTACTTC
NA	TRBJ2-1	NA	TRBV9	CASSKQGGSYNEQFF	TGTGCCAGCAGCAAGCAGGGGGGCTCCTACAATGAGCAGTTCTTC